These 20 T cell receptor beta chains originate from one sample sequenced in a study of cytomegalovirus exposure and HLA in healthy donors. PCR was performed using 60 Vbeta and 13 Jbeta primers. Generated by immunoSEQ multiplex PCR, the TCRdb table keeps only in-frame clones and is missing some. The table has about 170,000 clones, about 88% seen once. The specimen was PBMCs. The receptor set was obtained from a man aged 18 to 30 in good health and CMV-seropositive.

This chain joins TRBV4-1 and TRBJ2-1, with 10 bases that match TRBD2. The V segment lost 4 bases and the J segment 7 bases; nucleotides outside the gene matches: 7. This CDR3 spans 15 amino acids. Germline V gene lookup returns CDR1 MGHRA and CDR2 YSYEKL. CDR3 nucleotides: TGCGCCAGCAGCCCTAGTAGCGGGGGGTCGAATGAGCAGTTCTTC. Protein: CASSPSSGGSNEQFF.

This chain joins TRBV9 and TRBJ1-6, with 7 bases aligning to TRBD1. Germline V CDR1 and CDR2: SGDLS, YYNGEE. The CDR3 length is 14 residues. J lost 7 bases, V lost 4 bases, and 5 bases had no gene match. This CDR3 is CASSFDRDNSPLHF. In DNA form, the CDR3 reads TGTGCCAGCAGCTTCGACAGGGACAATTCACCCCTCCACTTT.

V is TRBV7-2 and J is TRBJ2-5; perhaps TRBD2 as D (7 bases). CDR1 and CDR2 from the germline V gene are SGHTA and FQGNSA. CDR3 length equals 15 residues. V lost 3 bases and J lost 4, with 15 bases in between. CDR3 in DNA: TGTGCCAGCAGCTTTGGAGGGGGGGAAAGAGAGACCCAGTACTTC. It yields the protein CASSFGGGERETQYF. The full variable domain, in which reference TRBV7-2 and TRBJ2-5 provide the parts outside the CDR3, is GAGVSQSPSNKVTEKGKDVELRCDPISGHTALYWYRQSLGQGLEFLIYFQGNSAPDKSGLPSDRFSAERTGGSVSTLTIQRTQQEDSAVYLCASSFGGGERETQYFGPGTRLLVL.

The chain joins TRBV27 to TRBJ2-7, with a tentative D call TRBD1 (6 bases). The V end was cut by 2 bases, the J end by 6 bases, with 17 bases between. In germline, CDR1 is MNHEY, CDR2 SMNVEV (reference sequence). This CDR3 spans 15 amino acids. CDR3 in DNA: TGTGCCAGCAGTTTAACACAGGGAGTCCTACGCGAGCAGTACTTC. Translated, it gives CASSLTQGVLREQYF.

This rearrangement joins TRBV9 to TRBJ1-2; maybe TRBD1 (5 bases). Trimming removed 1 base at V and 5 bases at J, with 12 bases between. The CDR3 extends over 14 amino acids. CDR1 SGDLS and CDR2 YYNGEE come from the germline V gene. CDR3: CASSVYSGGYGYTF. CDR3 sequence (DNA): TGTGCCAGCAGCGTATATTCGGGGGGATATGGCTACACCTTC.

The J gene is TRBJ1-6, the V gene TRBV27, with no clear D. Trimming pared 4 bases from V and 14 bases from J, leaving 9 bases between. Germline CDR1 MNHEY, CDR2 SMNVEV (reference sequence). The CDR3 length is 11 residues. The CDR3 region has the DNA TGTGCCAGCAGTTCTATCGGGACCCTCCACTTT. Residues: CASSSIGTLHF.

The chain has TRBV19 and TRBJ1-5; 9 bases map to TRBD1. The CDR3 contains 16 residues. V was pared by 7 bases and J by 4 bases, with 11 bases of the junction left unmatched. Looked up from germline, CDR1 is LNHDA and CDR2 is SQIVND (reference sequence). The CDR3 protein is CASTTQGQGRNQPQHF. The CDR3 bases are TGTGCCAGTACCACCCAGGGACAGGGAAGGAATCAGCCCCAGCATTTT.

V usage is TRBV6-6 and J usage is TRBJ1-1, with TRBD1 as a possible D gene (6 bases). There are 14 residues in the CDR3. V shed 5 bases and J shed 1 base, with 11 bases lying between them. In germline, CDR1 is MNHNY, CDR2 SVGAGI (reference sequence). In DNA, the CDR3 is TGTGCCAGCAGTGCCCCGGGACAGAACACTGAAGCTTTCTTT. It codes for CASSAPGQNTEAFF.

This chain links TRBV5-1 with TRBJ1-1; tentatively, D is TRBD1 (5 bases). The germline gives CDR1 SGHRS, CDR2 YFSETQ. The CDR3 is made up of 14 amino acids. The V end lost 4 bases, the J end lost 2 bases, and 12 bases lay between the germline ends. The CDR3 nucleotides read TGCGCCAGCAGCCCGGGGGGGGAAAACACTGAAGCTTTCTTT. Translating it yields CASSPGGENTEAFF. Together with reference TRBV5-1 and TRBJ1-1, the CDR3 gives the full variable domain: KAGVTQTPRYLIKTRGQQVTLSCSPISGHRSVSWYQQTPGQGLQFLFEYFSETQRNKGNFPGRFSGRQFSNSRSEMNVSTLELGDSALYLCASSPGGENTEAFFGQGTRLTVV.

V usage is TRBV9 and J usage is TRBJ1-1; possible D gene TRBD1, 6 bases. CDR1 and CDR2 from the germline V gene are SGDLS and YYNGEE. CDR3 length: 15 residues. Trimming stripped 4 bases from V and 0 bases from J, with 13 bases between. CDR3: CASSPQGPVNTEAFF. For the CDR3, the DNA is TGTGCCAGCAGCCCCCAGGGGCCCGTGAACACTGAAGCTTTCTTT.

The chain employs TRBV7-9 and TRBJ1-5; 8 bases map to TRBD1. J lost 2 bases, V lost 4 bases, and 1 base had no gene match. Germline V CDR1 and CDR2: SEHNR, FQNEAQ (reference sequence). The CDR3 contains 14 residues. The CDR3 bases are TGTGCCAGCAGCTCAGGGGGCGGCAATCAGCCCCAGCATTTT. Translation: CASSSGGGNQPQHF.

The V and J genes are TRBV6-5 and TRBJ2-7, with 7 nucleotides matching TRBD1. Unmatched junction bases numbered 3, after V lost 4 bases and J lost 0 bases. Germline V gives CDR1 MNHEY, CDR2 SVGAGI. CDR3 length equals 14 residues. CDR3 in DNA: TGTGCCAGCAGTTCAAGGGACAGCTCCTACGAGCAGTACTTC. Protein product: CASSSRDSSYEQYF.

This clone was seen a single time. V and J are TRBV5-5 and TRBJ1-5, with D possibly being TRBD1 (6 bases). The V and J ends lost 3 bases and 4 bases respectively, with 14 bases between them. This CDR3 comprises 15 residues. CDR1 and CDR2 (germline): SGHKS, YYEKEE (reference sequence). CDR3 in DNA: TGTGCCAGCAGCTGGGGGCAGGCCCTTAATCAGCCCCAGCATTTT. Protein product: CASSWGQALNQPQHF.

For the CDR3, the DNA is TGTGCCAGCAGCGTCCGGGACAGGGCCTACGAGCAGTACTTC. Amino acid sequence: CASSVRDRAYEQYF. The chain combines TRBV5-4 with TRBJ2-7; 9 bases are a match to TRBD1. The CDR3 covers 14 residues. The V gene end was trimmed by 4 bases and the J gene end by 2 bases; junction bases not matched to a gene: 4. Germline-derived CDR1 and CDR2 are SGHNT and YYREEE (reference sequence).

V usage is TRBV7-2 and J usage is TRBJ1-1; D not resolved. This CDR3 is 11 amino acids long. Trimming removed 5 bases from V and 11 bases from J, with 12 bases in between. Germline V gene data show CDR1 as SGHTA and CDR2 as FQGNSA. For the CDR3, the DNA is TGTGCCAGCAGCGGAGGACCGGAGGCTTTCTTT. Its translation is CASSGGPEAFF.

CDR3 nucleotides: TGTGCCAGCAGCCATCGAGGGAGTCTAGGGGGCGATACGCAGTATTTT. Protein: CASSHRGSLGGDTQYF. V gene TRBV14 combines with J gene TRBJ2-3; 7 bases line up with TRBD1. With V trimmed by 3 bases and J by 6 bases, 12 bases remained unmatched. This CDR3 is 16 amino acids long. The germline gives CDR1 SGHDN, CDR2 FVKESK.

This rearrangement joins TRBV2 to TRBJ1-2, with D unresolved. CDR1 is SNHLY and CDR2 is FYNNEI in the germline V gene. The CDR3 is 13 amino acids. V lost 2 bases, J lost 5 bases, and 9 bases lay in between. In nucleotides, the CDR3 is TGTGCCAGCAGTGAATCGCGTGGTTATGGCTACACCTTC. Its translation is CASSESRGYGYTF. The full variable domain, its missing parts supplied by reference TRBV2 and TRBJ1-2, is EPEVTQTPSHQVTQMGQEVILRCVPISNHLYFYWYRQILGQKVEFLVSFYNNEISEKSEIFDDQFSVERPDGSNFTLKIRSTKLEDSAMYFCASSESRGYGYTFGSGTRLTVV.

The sample holds a few counts of this clone. The chain uses TRBV4-3 and TRBJ2-6; the D gene is possibly TRBD2 (6 bases). The length of the CDR3 is 14 residues. The germline CDR1 and CDR2 sequences are LGHNA and YSLEER. Trimming removed 1 base at V and 5 bases at J, with 6 bases between. CDR3 protein: CASSQGTRANVLTF. The CDR3 DNA follows: TGCGCCAGCAGCCAAGGGACTAGGGCCAACGTCCTGACTTTC.

This clone has just a few counts. The gene calls are TRBV6-5 and TRBJ2-1; TRBD2 agrees at 14 bases. This CDR3 has 14 residues. The V segment lost 2 bases and the J segment 15 bases; nucleotides outside the gene matches: 6. Germline CDR1 reads MNHEY; CDR2 reads SVGAGI. The CDR3, as DNA: TGTGCCAGCAGTTACCAAGGGACTAGCGGGGGTCCGTTCTTC. Its protein is CASSYQGTSGGPFF.

This chain connects TRBV5-1 to TRBJ2-5, with 8 bases fitting TRBD1. This CDR3 is built from 15 residues. J gave up 11 bases and V 0 bases, and 12 bases lay outside the gene matches. Germline V gene lookup returns CDR1 SGHRS and CDR2 YFSETQ. The CDR3 DNA reads TGCGCCAGCAGCTTGGTAGTGACAGGGGCTGGGGAGCAGTACTTC. Amino acid sequence: CASSLVVTGAGEQYF.